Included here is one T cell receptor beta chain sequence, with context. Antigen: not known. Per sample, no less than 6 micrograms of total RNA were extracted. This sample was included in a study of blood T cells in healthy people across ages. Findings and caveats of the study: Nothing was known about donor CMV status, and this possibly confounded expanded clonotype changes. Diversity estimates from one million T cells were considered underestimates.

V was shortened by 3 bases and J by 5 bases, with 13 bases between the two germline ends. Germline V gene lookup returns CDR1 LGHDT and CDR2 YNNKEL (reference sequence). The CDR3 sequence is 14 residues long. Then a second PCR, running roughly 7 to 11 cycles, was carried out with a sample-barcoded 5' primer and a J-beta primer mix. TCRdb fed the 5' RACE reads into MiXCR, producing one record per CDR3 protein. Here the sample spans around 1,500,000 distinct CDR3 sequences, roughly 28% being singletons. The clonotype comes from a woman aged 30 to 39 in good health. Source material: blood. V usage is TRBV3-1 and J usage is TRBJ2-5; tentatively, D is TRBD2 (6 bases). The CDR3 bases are TGTGCCAGCAGCCAGGAGACTAGTCGGGAGACCCAGTACTTC. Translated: CASSQETSRETQYF.